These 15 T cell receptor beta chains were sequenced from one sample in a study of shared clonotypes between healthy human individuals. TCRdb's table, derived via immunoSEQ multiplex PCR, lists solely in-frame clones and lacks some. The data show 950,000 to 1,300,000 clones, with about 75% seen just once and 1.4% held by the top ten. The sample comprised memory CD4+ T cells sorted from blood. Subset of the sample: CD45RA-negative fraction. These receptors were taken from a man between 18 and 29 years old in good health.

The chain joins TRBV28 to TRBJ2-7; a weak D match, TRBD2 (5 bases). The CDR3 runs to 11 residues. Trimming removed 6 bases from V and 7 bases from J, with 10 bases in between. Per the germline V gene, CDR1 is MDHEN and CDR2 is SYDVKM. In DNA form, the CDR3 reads TGTGCCAGCAGATCAAGGACTGAGCAGTACTTC. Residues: CASRSRTEQYF.

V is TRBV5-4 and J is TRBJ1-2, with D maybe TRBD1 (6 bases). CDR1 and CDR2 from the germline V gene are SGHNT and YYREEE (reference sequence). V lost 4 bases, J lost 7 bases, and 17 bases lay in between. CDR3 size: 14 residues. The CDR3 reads CASSLTTGKGGYTF. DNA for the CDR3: TGTGCCAGCAGCCTAACCACAGGGAAGGGTGGCTACACCTTC. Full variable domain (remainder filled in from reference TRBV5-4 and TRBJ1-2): ETGVTQSPTHLIKTRGQQVTLRCSSQSGHNTVSWYQQALGQGPQFIFQYYREEENGRGNFPPRFSGLQFPNYSSELNVNALELDDSALYLCASSLTTGKGGYTFGSGTRLTVV.

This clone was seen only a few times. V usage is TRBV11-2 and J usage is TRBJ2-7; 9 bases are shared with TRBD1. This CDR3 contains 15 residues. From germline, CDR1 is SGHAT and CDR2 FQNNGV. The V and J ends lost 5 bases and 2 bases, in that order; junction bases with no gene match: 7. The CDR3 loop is CASSPTGGPTYEQYF. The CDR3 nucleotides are TGTGCCAGCAGCCCTACAGGGGGCCCTACCTACGAGCAGTACTTC.

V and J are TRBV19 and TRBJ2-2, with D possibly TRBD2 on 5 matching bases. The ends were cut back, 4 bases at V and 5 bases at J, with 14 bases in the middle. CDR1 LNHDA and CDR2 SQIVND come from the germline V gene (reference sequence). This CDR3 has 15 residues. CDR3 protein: CASSRTGVKTGELFF. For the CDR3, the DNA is TGTGCCAGTAGTAGGACCGGGGTAAAGACCGGGGAGCTGTTTTTT.

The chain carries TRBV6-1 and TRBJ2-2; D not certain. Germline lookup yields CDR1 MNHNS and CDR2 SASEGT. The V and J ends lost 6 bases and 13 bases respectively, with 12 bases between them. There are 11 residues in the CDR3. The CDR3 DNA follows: TGTGCCAGCAGATTGTCTTCTTCGCTGTTTTTT. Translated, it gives CASRLSSSLFF.

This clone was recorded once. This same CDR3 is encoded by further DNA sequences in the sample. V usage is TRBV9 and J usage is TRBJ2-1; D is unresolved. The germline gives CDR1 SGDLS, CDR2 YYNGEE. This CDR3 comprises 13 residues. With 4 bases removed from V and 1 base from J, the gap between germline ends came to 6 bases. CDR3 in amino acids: CASSPSSYNEQFF. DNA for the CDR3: TGTGCCAGCAGCCCCTCATCCTACAATGAGCAGTTCTTC.

CDR3 in amino acids: CASSYEGYTEAFF. The DNA of the CDR3 is TGTGCCAGCAGTTACGAGGGGTACACTGAAGCTTTCTTT. The rearrangement joins TRBV6-5 to TRBJ1-1, with D perhaps TRBD1 (5 bases). The CDR3 loop spans 13 amino acids. The V gene lost 2 bases and the J gene lost 3 bases, with 7 bases spanning the gap. The germline CDR1 and CDR2 sequences are MNHEY and SVGAGI.

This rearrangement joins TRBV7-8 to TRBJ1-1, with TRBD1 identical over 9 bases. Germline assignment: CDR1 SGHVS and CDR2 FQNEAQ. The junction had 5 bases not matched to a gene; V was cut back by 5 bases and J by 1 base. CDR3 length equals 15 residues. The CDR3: CASSVTDRGNTEAFF. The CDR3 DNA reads TGTGCCAGCAGCGTAACGGACAGGGGGAACACTGAAGCTTTCTTT.

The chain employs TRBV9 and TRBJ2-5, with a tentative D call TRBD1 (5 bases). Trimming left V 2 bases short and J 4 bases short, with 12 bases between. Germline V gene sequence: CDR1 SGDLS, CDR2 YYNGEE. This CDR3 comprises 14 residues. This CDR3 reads CASSVTEVGETQYF. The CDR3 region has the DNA TGTGCCAGCAGCGTGACAGAGGTAGGAGAGACCCAGTACTTC.

The CDR3 spells CASSPGGARNQPQHF. The CDR3 DNA follows: TGTGCCAGCAGCCCCGGGGGAGCGCGCAATCAGCCCCAGCATTTT. This rearrangement joins TRBV7-2 to TRBJ1-5; TRBD1 is a possible D gene (5 bases). Germline V gives CDR1 SGHTA, CDR2 FQGNSA. There are 15 residues in the CDR3. Trimming removed 5 bases from V and 2 bases from J, with 13 bases in between. Based on the CDR3 plus reference TRBV7-2 and TRBJ1-5, the full variable domain is GAGVSQSPSNKVTEKGKDVELRCDPISGHTALYWYRQSLGQGLEFLIYFQGNSAPDKSGLPSDRFSAERTGGSVSTLTIQRTQQEDSAVYLCASSPGGARNQPQHFGDGTRLSIL.

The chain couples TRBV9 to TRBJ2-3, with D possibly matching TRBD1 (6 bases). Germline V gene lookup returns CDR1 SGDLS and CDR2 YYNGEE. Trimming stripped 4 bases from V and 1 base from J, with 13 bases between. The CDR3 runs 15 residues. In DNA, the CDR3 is TGTGCCAGCAGCATTGGGACAACCGGCACAGATACGCAGTATTTT. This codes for CASSIGTTGTDTQYF.

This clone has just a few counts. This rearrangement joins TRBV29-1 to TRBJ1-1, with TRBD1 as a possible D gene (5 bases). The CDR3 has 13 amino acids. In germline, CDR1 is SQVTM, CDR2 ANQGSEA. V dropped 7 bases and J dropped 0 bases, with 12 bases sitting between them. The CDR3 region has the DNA TGCAGCGCGTCGGGGACTATGAACACTGAAGCTTTCTTT. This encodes CSASGTMNTEAFF.

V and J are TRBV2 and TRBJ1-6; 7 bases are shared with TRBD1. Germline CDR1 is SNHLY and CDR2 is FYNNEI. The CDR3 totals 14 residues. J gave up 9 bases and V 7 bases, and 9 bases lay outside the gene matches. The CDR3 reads CASNIQGYGSPLHF. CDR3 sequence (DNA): TGTGCCAGCAATATACAGGGGTACGGTTCACCCCTCCACTTT.

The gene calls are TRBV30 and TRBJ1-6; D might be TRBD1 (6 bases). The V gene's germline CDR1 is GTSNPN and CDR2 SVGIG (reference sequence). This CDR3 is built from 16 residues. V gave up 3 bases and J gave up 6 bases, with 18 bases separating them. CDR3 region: CAWREDRWGLNSPLHF. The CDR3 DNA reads TGTGCCTGGAGGGAGGACAGATGGGGCCTTAATTCACCCCTCCACTTT.

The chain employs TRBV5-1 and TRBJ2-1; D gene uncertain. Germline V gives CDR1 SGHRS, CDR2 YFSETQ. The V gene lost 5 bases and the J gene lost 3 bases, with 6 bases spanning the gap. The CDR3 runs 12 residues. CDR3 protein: CASSKSYNEQFF. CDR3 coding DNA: TGCGCCAGCAGTAAGAGCTACAATGAGCAGTTCTTC.